The 28 T cell receptor beta chains in this list originate from one sample, sequenced in a study of CD8 T cells in Susac syndrome. Random hexamers were used to reverse transcribe the RNA input (about 0.5 to 1 ug). TCRdb recomputed calls from the immunoSEQ multiplex PCR reads with MiXCR, one row per CDR3 protein. The sample holds approximately 190,000 distinct CDR3 sequences, around 95% seen once. The sample taken for sequencing was CD8+ T cells from PBMCs. These receptors all stem from a human donor with Susac syndrome.

The chain combines TRBV12-3 or TRBV12-4 with TRBJ2-1; tentative D call: TRBD1 (5 bases). This CDR3 is 16 amino acids long. Trimming stripped 0 bases from V and 5 bases from J, with 14 bases between. CDR3 residues: CASSLAGASINNEQFF. CDR3 nucleotide sequence: TGTGCCAGCAGTTTAGCAGGGGCAAGCATTAACAATGAGCAGTTCTTC.

The gene calls are TRBV12-3 or TRBV12-4 and TRBJ1-3; D not resolved. This CDR3 has 15 amino acids. V was trimmed by 3 bases and J by 1 base, leaving 10 bases between them. CDR3: CASSFYTLSGNTIYF. The CDR3 DNA sequence: TGTGCCAGCAGTTTTTACACCTTATCTGGAAACACCATATATTTT.

CDR3 residues: CASSVDGLEETQYF. Here the CDR3 DNA reads TGTGCCAGCAGCGTAGATGGACTAGAAGAGACCCAGTACTTC. This rearrangement joins TRBV9 to TRBJ2-5, with 7 positions matching TRBD2. The junction had 2 bases not matched to a gene; V was cut back by 0 bases and J by 3 bases. Germline V gene data show CDR1 as SGDLS and CDR2 as YYNGEE. There are 14 residues in the CDR3.

The gene calls are TRBV11-2 and TRBJ2-2, with 9 nucleotides matching TRBD2. Germline V gene data show CDR1 as SGHAT and CDR2 as FQNNGV. CDR3 length equals 17 residues. With 5 bases clipped from V and 4 bases from J, the junction kept 11 bases outside the gene matches. CDR3 residues: CASSLLGREGITGELFF. The CDR3 nucleotides read TGTGCCAGCAGCCTACTCGGGCGGGAGGGAATCACCGGGGAGCTGTTTTTT.

The chain has TRBV7-9 and TRBJ1-1; D is possibly TRBD1 (6 bases). The V end was cut by 5 bases, the J end by 4 bases, with 14 bases between. This CDR3 has 14 residues. Germline CDR1 is SEHNR and CDR2 is FQNEAQ (reference sequence). The CDR3 DNA sequence: TGTGCCAGCAGCGCACAGGGTTTTGCCACTGAAGCTTTCTTT. Translating it yields CASSAQGFATEAFF.

The chain joins TRBV19 to TRBJ2-2; D is perhaps TRBD1 (6 bases). Germline loops: CDR1 LNHDA, CDR2 SQIVND (reference sequence). The CDR3 sequence is 13 residues long. Trimming stripped 2 bases from V and 9 bases from J, with 10 bases between. CDR3 sequence (DNA): TGTGCCAGTAGTATACAGGGGTACAGGGAGCTGTTTTTT. Protein sequence: CASSIQGYRELFF.

V usage is TRBV2 and J usage is TRBJ2-2, with TRBD1 as a possible D gene (5 bases). Trimming took 6 bases from V and 7 from J, leaving 15 bases between them. Germline V lookup: CDR1 SNHLY, CDR2 FYNNEI. The length of the CDR3 is 14 residues. For the CDR3, the DNA is TGTGCCAGCAGCCGACCCCGACAGAACGGGGAGCTGTTTTTT. Translation: CASSRPRQNGELFF.

This chain connects TRBV19 to TRBJ1-5; no clear D gene. Germline CDR1 reads LNHDA; CDR2 reads SQIVND (reference sequence). This CDR3 spans 13 amino acids. V lost 4 bases to trimming and J lost 7 bases, with 11 bases between them. Here the CDR3 DNA reads TGTGCCAGTAGTACTGGGATGGGGCAGCCCCAGCATTTT. Its translation is CASSTGMGQPQHF.

The chain joins TRBV9 to TRBJ2-3; no reliable D call. The germline V and J ends were trimmed by 0 bases and 4 bases, with 3 bases remaining between them. Germline-derived CDR1 and CDR2 are SGDLS and YYNGEE. This CDR3 spans 12 amino acids. The CDR3 sequence: CASSVGPDTQYF. The CDR3 DNA sequence: TGTGCCAGCAGCGTAGGTCCAGATACGCAGTATTTT.

The chain links TRBV30 to TRBJ2-3; 7 bases are shared with TRBD1. CDR3 size: 15 residues. Losses at the gene ends were 2 bases for V and 0 bases for J; bases not matched to a gene: 5. Germline CDR1 and CDR2: GTSNPN and SVGIG (reference sequence). In nucleotides, the CDR3 is TGTGCCTGGAGTTCCAGACAGGGTAGCACAGATACGCAGTATTTT. Amino acid sequence: CAWSSRQGSTDTQYF.

The CDR3, as DNA: TGTGCCAGCAACGAGGGGCCCCCTAATGAGCAGTTCTTC. Residues: CASNEGPPNEQFF. The chain recombines TRBV7-9 with TRBJ2-1; D is tentatively TRBD1 or TRBD2 (5 bases each). Looked up from germline, CDR1 is SEHNR and CDR2 is FQNEAQ (reference sequence). V was pared by 7 bases and J by 7 bases, with 14 bases between. CDR3 length equals 13 residues.

V gene TRBV7-9 combines with J gene TRBJ2-2; 12 positions agree with TRBD2. The CDR3 extends over 18 amino acids. V lost 1 base and J lost 5; bases outside the gene matches: 8. Germline V gene data show CDR1 as SEHNR and CDR2 as FQNEAQ (reference sequence). The CDR3 loop reads CASSLDRLAGEGTGELFF. DNA of the CDR3: TGTGCCAGCAGCTTAGATCGACTAGCGGGAGAGGGTACCGGGGAGCTGTTTTTT.

The chain has TRBV2 and TRBJ2-3; no clear D. The CDR3 spans 12 residues. The V and J ends lost 6 bases and 2 bases respectively, with 6 bases between them. Germline lookup yields CDR1 SNHLY and CDR2 FYNNEI. CDR3 in amino acids: CASRGTTDTQYF. CDR3 DNA sequence: TGTGCCAGCAGGGGAACCACAGATACGCAGTATTTT. Filled out from reference TRBV2 and TRBJ2-3, the complete variable domain reads EPEVTQTPSHQVTQMGQEVILRCVPISNHLYFYWYRQILGQKVEFLVSFYNNEISEKSEIFDDQFSVERPDGSNFTLKIRSTKLEDSAMYFCASRGTTDTQYFGPGTRLTVL.

The chain is built from TRBV7-9 and TRBJ2-6, with D tentatively TRBD1 or TRBD2 (5 bases each). The CDR3 has 16 residues. Trimming took off 5 bases at V and 0 bases at J, with 11 bases between the two ends. Germline values: CDR1 SEHNR, CDR2 FQNEAQ (reference sequence). The CDR3 region has the DNA TGTGCCAGCAGCCGGGGCCCATACTCTGGGGCCAACGTCCTGACTTTC. This encodes CASSRGPYSGANVLTF. The complete variable domain, with remaining parts taken from reference TRBV7-9 and TRBJ2-6, reads DTGVSQNPRHKITKRGQNVTFRCDPISEHNRLYWYRQTLGQGPEFLTYFQNEAQLEKSRLLSDRFSAERPKGSFSTLEIQRTEQGDSAMYLCASSRGPYSGANVLTFGAGSRLTVL.

The rearrangement links TRBV15 to TRBJ2-1; 7 bases fit TRBD2. This CDR3 region has 14 residues. V lost 0 bases and J lost 6; bases outside the gene matches: 2. CDR1 and CDR2 (germline): LNHNV, YYDKDF (reference sequence). This CDR3 is CATSRDWGGNEQFF. The CDR3 nucleotides are TGTGCCACCAGCAGAGATTGGGGGGGCAATGAGCAGTTCTTC.

The chain combines TRBV29-1 with TRBJ1-1; D is unclear. This CDR3 region has 10 residues. Germline V lookup: CDR1 SQVTM, CDR2 ANQGSEA. V gave up 6 bases and J gave up 7 bases, with 9 bases separating them. This CDR3 reads CSVEQSEAFF. DNA of the CDR3: TGCAGCGTCGAACAGAGTGAAGCTTTCTTT.

This rearrangement joins TRBV20-1 to TRBJ2-1; no clear D. This CDR3 comprises 13 residues. Germline V CDR1 and CDR2: DFQATT, SNEGSKA (reference sequence). Deletions cut 4 bases from V and 2 bases from J, with 9 bases between. CDR3 amino acids: CSANREAYNEQFF. The CDR3 region has the DNA TGCAGTGCTAACCGAGAGGCCTACAATGAGCAGTTCTTC.

The chain combines TRBV6-5 with TRBJ2-7; 9 nucleotides match TRBD1. Germline values: CDR1 MNHEY, CDR2 SVGAGI. This CDR3 spans 16 amino acids. The J segment lost 1 base and the V segment lost 1 base, leaving 5 bases of the junction unmatched. Written as DNA, the CDR3 is TGTGCCAGCAGTTACTGGACAGGGGAAGGGTCCTACGAGCAGTACTTC. Protein product: CASSYWTGEGSYEQYF.

This chain links TRBV30 with TRBJ1-2; D ambiguous. Germline CDR1 GTSNPN, CDR2 SVGIG (reference sequence). Trimming took off 0 bases at V and 2 bases at J, with 10 bases between the two ends. This CDR3 region has 14 residues. The CDR3 region is CAWSVKGENYGYTF. In DNA, the CDR3 is TGTGCCTGGAGTGTAAAGGGTGAGAACTATGGCTACACCTTC.

CDR3 sequence (DNA): TGTGCCAGCAGCCAAGATGGGACTAGCTCTGGGGCCAACGTCCTGACTTTC. As protein: CASSQDGTSSGANVLTF. The genes are TRBV3-1 and TRBJ2-6; 8 nucleotides line up with TRBD2. The CDR3 loop spans 17 amino acids. Germline CDR1 LGHDT, CDR2 YNNKEL (reference sequence). Trimming at V came to 0 bases and at J to 0 bases, leaving 1 base not matched to a gene.

This clonotype was seen just once. The chain carries TRBV20-1 and TRBJ2-5; 14 positions match TRBD2. This CDR3 has 15 amino acids. Per the germline V gene, CDR1 is DFQATT and CDR2 is SNEGSKA (reference sequence). V trimming: 8 bases; J trimming: 1 base; junction bases outside the gene matches: 6. CDR3 in amino acids: CSSQGLAGVQETQYF. The CDR3 DNA reads as TGCAGTTCACAGGGACTAGCGGGAGTCCAAGAGACCCAGTACTTC.

Note on this clonotype: The junction shows a germline mismatch at one end, possibly a read error. J is TRBJ1-6 and V is TRBV19, with D possibly TRBD1 on 5 matching bases. Germline CDR1 reads LNHDA; CDR2 reads SQIVND (reference sequence). The length of the CDR3 is 16 residues. DNA for the CDR3: TGTGCCAGTAGTAGTGTGGGGGAAGTGGGGAATTTACCCCTCCACTTT. It encodes CASSSVGEVGNLPLHF.

The rearrangement links TRBV6-5 to TRBJ2-5; 9 nucleotides agree with TRBD2. V shed 0 bases and J 5 bases; nucleotides not matched to a gene: 13. CDR1 MNHEY and CDR2 SVGAGI come from the germline V gene. The CDR3 loop spans 18 amino acids. The CDR3 loop reads CASSYSGSGAGGTETQYF. The DNA of the CDR3 is TGTGCCAGCAGTTACTCGGGCTCCGGAGCGGGAGGAACTGAGACCCAGTACTTC.

The rearrangement links TRBV20-1 to TRBJ2-5; 9 bases align to TRBD2. The CDR3 length is 13 residues. With 5 bases clipped from V and 5 bases from J, the junction kept 6 bases outside the gene matches. The germline CDR1 and CDR2 sequences are DFQATT and SNEGSKA (reference sequence). CDR3 region: CSASAGGSETQYF. For the CDR3, the DNA is TGCAGTGCTTCCGCGGGGGGGTCGGAGACCCAGTACTTC.

The chain recombines TRBV10-3 with TRBJ1-5; D perhaps matches TRBD1 (5 bases). The CDR3 length is 15 residues. Trimming cost V 3 bases and J 2 bases, with 11 bases left between them. Germline-derived CDR1 and CDR2 are ENHRY and SYGVKD. The CDR3 protein is CAISDSGHRNQPQHF. The CDR3, as DNA: TGTGCCATCAGTGATTCGGGGCACCGCAATCAGCCCCAGCATTTT.

J is TRBJ2-1 and V is TRBV20-1, with 8 bases fitting TRBD1. The CDR3 has 14 residues. Germline CDR1 DFQATT, CDR2 SNEGSKA (reference sequence). The trim removed 6 bases at V and 3 bases at J, leaving 7 bases unmatched. CDR3: CSAPGQESYNEQFF. CDR3 coding DNA: TGCAGTGCGCCGGGACAGGAAAGCTACAATGAGCAGTTCTTC.

This chain joins TRBV5-1 and TRBJ2-5; D may correspond to TRBD1 or TRBD2 (5 bases each). The germline V and J ends were trimmed by 4 bases and 5 bases, with 21 bases remaining between them. The CDR3 extends over 16 amino acids. Per the germline V gene, CDR1 is SGHRS and CDR2 is YFSETQ. The CDR3 DNA reads TGCGCCAGCAGCCTAGGCTGGGGGTCGTCTGCGGAGACCCAGTACTTC. Translation gives CASSLGWGSSAETQYF.

This chain connects TRBV11-2 to TRBJ2-1; D is uncertain. Germline CDR1 reads SGHAT; CDR2 reads FQNNGV. The CDR3 runs 14 residues. V lost 1 base and J lost 0, with 4 bases in between. This CDR3 reads CASSLVDSYNEQFF. The CDR3 nucleotides are TGTGCCAGCAGCTTAGTAGACTCCTACAATGAGCAGTTCTTC.